This T cell receptor (beta chain) is drawn from a study of OX40 agonist ivuxolimab in advanced cancers. Method: immunoSEQ multiplex PCR; TCRdb's copy keeps in-frame clones and lacks some. The sample carries roughly 53,000 clones, over 85% recorded once. The CDR3 length equals 14 residues, ends included. In germline, CDR1 is MNHEY, CDR2 SMNVEV (reference sequence). Whole-study findings and limits: The work left the antigen specificity of expanded peripheral T cells undetermined.

About this clone itself: Its antigen is unidentified. Because the CDR3's place on the DNA is in doubt, the DNA is left out and the CDR3 is given as listed by TCRdb.

The specimen was CD4+ or CD8+ T cells sorted from blood, collected in a trial of the OX40 agonist ivuxolimab. The receptor's source is an adult with an advanced solid tumor such as melanoma, head and neck, liver or kidney cancer. The genes are TRBV27 and TRBJ1-1. This chain's CDR3 is CASSSSAVNTEAFF.